This passage covers 6 T cell receptor beta chains from one sample sequenced in a study of T-cell memory formation after mild COVID-19. One entry per CDR3 protein, called by TCRdb with MiXCR from the 5' RACE reads. The profile shows some 100,000 distinct CDR3 sequences, roughly 11% of them singletons. The source material was PBMCs or a T cell subset sorted from them (not recorded which). The receptor set was obtained from a man younger than 35 who had mild COVID-19 (a few samples of this study predate the infection). Cell type and time point are not known.

The gene calls are TRBV11-2 and TRBJ1-2, with TRBD1 identical over 12 bases. The CDR3 has 16 residues. Germline CDR1 and CDR2: SGHAT and FQNNGV. Trimming at V came to 0 bases and at J to 5 bases, leaving 4 bases not matched to a gene. The CDR3 DNA reads TGTGCCAGCAGCTTAGATCGGGGACAGGGGGCGTATGGCTACACCTTC. Protein product: CASSLDRGQGAYGYTF.

The gene calls are TRBV11-2 and TRBJ2-7, with D possibly being TRBD2 (5 bases). CDR1 SGHAT and CDR2 FQNNGV come from the germline V gene. V lost 4 bases and J lost 3, with 22 bases in between. This CDR3 has 17 residues. The CDR3 sequence: CASSSGMGPSPSYEQYF. The CDR3 coding sequence is TGTGCCAGCAGCTCGGGGATGGGCCCATCTCCTAGCTACGAGCAGTACTTC.

This clonotype was observed a handful of times. The CDR3 here is CASSLVGQGYTGELFF. For the CDR3, the DNA is TGTGCCAGCAGCTTAGTGGGACAGGGTTACACCGGGGAGCTGTTTTTT. The chain couples TRBV7-6 to TRBJ2-2; the match to TRBD1 covers 9 bases. The J segment lost 3 bases and the V segment lost 1 base, leaving 3 bases of the junction unmatched. Germline-derived CDR1 and CDR2 are SGHVS and FNYEAQ. The CDR3 runs to 16 residues.

The chain uses TRBV29-1 and TRBJ2-2; a possible D gene is TRBD2 (5 bases). The germline gives CDR1 SQVTM, CDR2 ANQGSEA. The CDR3 loop spans 12 amino acids. The ends were cut back, 8 bases at V and 6 bases at J, with 13 bases in the middle. CDR3 nucleotide sequence: TGCAGCATTGCAAAGGAGGCCGGGGAGCTGTTTTTT. This sequence encodes CSIAKEAGELFF.

This clonotype has only a few counts. J is TRBJ2-3 and V is TRBV7-9, with 8 nucleotides matching TRBD1. Trimming cost V 0 bases and J 2 bases; bases outside gene matches: 4. The germline gives CDR1 SEHNR, CDR2 FQNEAQ (reference sequence). The CDR3 is 16 residues long. The DNA for the CDR3 is TGTGCCAGCAGCTTAGCGGAGACAGGGGTCACAGATACGCAGTATTTT. It is translated as CASSLAETGVTDTQYF.

This CDR3 is CASSFSGTPRDEQYF. The DNA for the CDR3 is TGTGCCAGCAGCTTCTCCGGGACCCCGAGGGACGAGCAGTACTTC. The chain uses TRBV7-6 and TRBJ2-7; D is possibly TRBD1 or TRBD2 (5 bases each). Trimming left V 3 bases short and J 5 bases short, with 17 bases between. The CDR3 runs to 15 residues. In germline, CDR1 is SGHVS, CDR2 FNYEAQ.